This T cell receptor (beta chain) is from a study of blood T cell repertoires in COVID-19. The CDR3 covers 15 residues. The V end lost 0 bases, the J end lost 5 bases, and 10 bases lay between the germline ends. Germline V gene data show CDR1 as MNHEY and CDR2 as SVGAGI. Profiled with immunoSEQ multiplex PCR; TCRdb holds only in-frame clones, not every one. Among about 43,000 clones listed, around 86% were seen once. This chain uses TRBV6-5 with TRBJ1-4, with a tentative D call TRBD1 (5 bases). The specimen sequenced was peripheral blood. This clonotype originated in a human donor in a cohort sampled during active COVID-19. The CDR3 coding sequence is TGTGCCAGCAGTTACTCGATTCAGGGAAATGAAAAACTGTTTTTT. This codes for CASSYSIQGNEKLFF.